What follows are 30 T cell receptor beta chains derived from one specimen sequenced in a study of T cells in Graves' hyperthyroidism and ophthalmopathy. Template material for amplifying TCR beta CDR3 regions consisted of RNA transcripts. TCR CDR3 regions were first amplified by RT-PCR with HTBI primers. Via MiXCR, TCRdb re-called the multiplex PCR reads, giving one row per CDR3 protein. The sample yields some 620,000 distinct CDR3 sequences, 15% to 20% seen once. The sample comprised blood. The receptors originated from a woman aged 30 to 39 with Graves' hyperthyroidism.

This clonotype has more than one count but fewer than ten. The chain carries TRBV18 and TRBJ1-1; 8 nucleotides line up with TRBD1. V lost 3 bases to trimming and J lost 0 bases; unmatched junction nucleotides: 3. Germline loops: CDR1 KGHSH, CDR2 LQKENI. The CDR3 loop spans 15 amino acids. CDR3 nucleotide sequence: TGTGCCAGCTCACCCGACAGGGGAATGAACACTGAAGCTTTCTTT. Amino acids: CASSPDRGMNTEAFF.

This clonotype was observed a few times. This chain uses TRBV7-9 with TRBJ2-2, with D unclear. The CDR3 totals 16 residues. Germline assignment: CDR1 SEHNR and CDR2 FQNEAQ (reference sequence). Trimming took 2 bases from V and 4 from J, leaving 14 bases between them. CDR3 coding DNA: TGTGCCAGCAGCTTAAGGGCCACCGGTTCCACCGGGGAGCTGTTTTTT. It encodes CASSLRATGSTGELFF.

This clonotype was found once. This chain uses TRBV9 with TRBJ2-7, with D perhaps matching TRBD2 (5 bases). The CDR3 consists of 14 residues. V shed 0 bases and J shed 3 bases, with 10 bases lying between them. CDR1 is SGDLS and CDR2 is YYNGEE in the germline V gene. In DNA, the CDR3 is TGTGCCAGCAGCGTAGAGAGGGCGGGCTACGAGCAGTACTTC. Its protein is CASSVERAGYEQYF.

This clonotype has ten or more counts. The gene calls are TRBV20-1 and TRBJ2-7; TRBD2 agrees at 12 bases. The V segment lost 0 bases and the J segment 3 bases; nucleotides outside the gene matches: 3. Germline-derived CDR1 and CDR2 are DFQATT and SNEGSKA (reference sequence). The CDR3 covers 15 residues. The CDR3 protein is CSAREPGLAGYEQYF. DNA for the CDR3: TGCAGTGCTAGAGAGCCGGGACTAGCGGGCTACGAGCAGTACTTC.

The chain is built from TRBV20-1 and TRBJ1-5, with a possible D match to TRBD1 (5 bases). Between the trimmed V and J ends, which lost 4 bases and 3 bases, there was a span of 13 bases. Germline V lookup: CDR1 DFQATT, CDR2 SNEGSKA (reference sequence). The CDR3 runs to 14 residues. As DNA, the CDR3 is TGCAGTGCTAATCTCGGACACACCAATCAGCCCCAGCATTTT. Translated, it gives CSANLGHTNQPQHF.

This clonotype was seen many times. The CDR3, as DNA: TGTGCCAGCAGTTCCCTACCCGGGACTAGCGGGAGGGCCAATAATGAGCAGTTCTTC. Amino acid sequence: CASSSLPGTSGRANNEQFF. The chain links TRBV28 to TRBJ2-1, with TRBD2 matching 16 bases. J gave up 7 bases and V 4 bases, and 13 bases lay outside the gene matches. The CDR3 runs 19 residues. Germline V gene data show CDR1 as MDHEN and CDR2 as SYDVKM.

The chain joins TRBV5-8 to TRBJ2-1; 13 nucleotides match TRBD2. The CDR3 runs 17 residues. Trimming cost V 4 bases and J 7 bases; bases outside gene matches: 11. Germline loops: CDR1 SGHTS, CDR2 YDEGEE. The DNA for the CDR3 is TGTGCCAGCAGCCCGGCCGGGACTAGCGGGATTGTGAATGAGCAGTTCTTC. Residues: CASSPAGTSGIVNEQFF.

The chain carries TRBV28 and TRBJ2-7, with TRBD2 matching over 8 bases. Germline loops: CDR1 MDHEN, CDR2 SYDVKM. This CDR3 is built from 14 residues. Trimming at V came to 6 bases and at J to 3 bases, leaving 7 bases not matched to a gene. The CDR3 DNA reads TGTGCCAGCAGATCCGGCGGGACTAGCTACGAGCAGTACTTC. This sequence encodes CASRSGGTSYEQYF.

The chain links TRBV9 to TRBJ1-2; 7 bases are shared with TRBD1. The germline CDR1 and CDR2 sequences are SGDLS and YYNGEE. The CDR3 consists of 14 residues. The trim removed 3 bases at V and 3 bases at J, leaving 5 bases unmatched. The CDR3 here is CASSAQGGDYGYTF. The CDR3 region has the DNA TGTGCCAGCAGCGCCCAGGGGGGGGACTATGGCTACACCTTC.

The sample holds a few counts of this clonotype. The V gene is TRBV12-3 or TRBV12-4, the J gene TRBJ2-1, with TRBD2 identical over 9 bases. There are 16 residues in the CDR3. V lost 6 bases and J lost 7; bases outside the gene matches: 13. In nucleotides, the CDR3 is TGTGCCAGCAGAATTAGCGGGAGAGGGTTAGAGAATGAGCAGTTCTTC. It yields the protein CASRISGRGLENEQFF.

The chain couples TRBV5-6 to TRBJ1-2; D remains unclear. Germline V lookup: CDR1 SGHDT, CDR2 YYEEEE. The CDR3 has 14 amino acids. V lost 2 bases and J 2 bases, leaving 10 bases between the germline ends. The CDR3 DNA sequence: TGTGCCAGCAGCTTAGGTTTCGGAAACTATGGCTACACCTTC. Amino acids: CASSLGFGNYGYTF.

V and J are TRBV19 and TRBJ1-2; 7 bases align to TRBD1. V shed 5 bases and J 1 base; nucleotides not matched to a gene: 4. CDR1 and CDR2 from the germline V gene are LNHDA and SQIVND (reference sequence). The CDR3 contains 14 residues. The CDR3 sequence is CASSPGQRNYGYTF. Written as DNA, the CDR3 is TGTGCCAGTAGTCCGGGACAGCGTAACTATGGCTACACCTTC.

This clonotype occurred many times. The V gene is TRBV30, the J gene TRBJ2-7; no clear D gene. The CDR3 has 12 residues. Germline V gene lookup returns CDR1 GTSNPN and CDR2 SVGIG (reference sequence). V shed 2 bases and J shed 6 bases, with 11 bases lying between them. CDR3 sequence (DNA): TGTGCCTGGAGTCCCAGTGGGTTCGAGCAGTACTTC. Encoded protein: CAWSPSGFEQYF.

This clonotype was seen only a few times. V usage is TRBV13 and J usage is TRBJ2-5; a possible D gene is TRBD1 (6 bases). Trimming cost V 6 bases and J 3 bases, with 20 bases left between them. The CDR3 has 16 residues. The germline V gene has CDR1 PRHDT and CDR2 FYEKMQ (reference sequence). In nucleotides, the CDR3 is TGTGCCAGCAGTCGAAGCGAAAGGGGGACGGAAGAGACCCAGTACTTC. Amino acid sequence: CASSRSERGTEETQYF.

The table lists this clonotype with many counts. The J gene is TRBJ2-1, the V gene TRBV28, with TRBD1 matching 7 bases. V shed 3 bases and J 4 bases; nucleotides not matched to a gene: 15. Germline V gene data show CDR1 as MDHEN and CDR2 as SYDVKM. The CDR3 totals 18 residues. CDR3 sequence: CASSLDRTGAFHYNEQFF. The CDR3 DNA sequence: TGTGCCAGCAGTTTGGACCGAACAGGGGCCTTCCATTACAATGAGCAGTTCTTC.

This clonotype was counted a few times. The V call is TRBV6-1, the J call TRBJ1-1; possible D gene TRBD1, 5 bases. Trimming took off 10 bases at V and 11 bases at J, with 14 bases between the two ends. The length of the CDR3 is 10 residues. Looked up from germline, CDR1 is MNHNS and CDR2 is SASEGT. The CDR3, as DNA: TGTGCCATGATCAGGGTTGGTGCTTTCTTT. The encoded protein is CAMIRVGAFF.

Comments on this clonotype: This may be a read error: a much more frequent sequence differs by one nucleotide. This chain links TRBV13 with TRBJ2-1; 12 nucleotides line up with TRBD2. This CDR3 spans 19 amino acids. Trimming cost V 0 bases and J 8 bases; bases outside gene matches: 14. Per germline, CDR1 PRHDT and CDR2 FYEKMQ (reference sequence). The CDR3 loop is CASSLGRRAGTSGRDEQFF. Here the CDR3 DNA reads TGTGCCAGCAGCTTAGGCCGAAGGGCCGGGACTAGCGGGCGCGATGAGCAGTTCTTC.

At least ten counts were recorded for this clonotype. The genes are TRBV5-1 and TRBJ2-2; 8 bases map to TRBD2. The CDR3 has 16 residues. V gave up 3 bases and J gave up 5 bases; unmatched junction bases: 9. Germline V lookup: CDR1 SGHRS, CDR2 YFSETQ. CDR3 in amino acids: CASSSAGGARTGELFF. The CDR3 DNA follows: TGCGCCAGCAGCTCGGCCGGGGGGGCGCGGACCGGGGAGCTGTTTTTT.

This clonotype was seen repeatedly, ten times or more. The chain uses TRBV12-5 and TRBJ2-3; D might be TRBD2 (5 bases). Germline assignment: CDR1 LGHNT and CDR2 FRNRAP. V lost 5 bases and J lost 3, with 15 bases in between. There are 15 residues in the CDR3. The CDR3 coding sequence is TGTGCTAGTGGTCCCGCACTAGGAGATACAGATACGCAGTATTTT. Protein: CASGPALGDTDTQYF.

In its sample, this clonotype was seen many times. The chain recombines TRBV2 with TRBJ2-2, with D hard to call. V lost 6 bases to trimming and J lost 5 bases, with 7 bases between them. This CDR3 is 12 amino acids long. Germline V gives CDR1 SNHLY, CDR2 FYNNEI. The CDR3 is CASRLGTGELFF. The CDR3 region has the DNA TGTGCCAGCAGGCTGGGGACCGGGGAGCTGTTTTTT.

This clonotype was found a few times. V and J are TRBV6-2 or TRBV6-3 and TRBJ2-6, with D unclear. Germline CDR1 and CDR2: MNHEY and SVGEGT. The CDR3 is 18 amino acids. Trimming stripped 7 bases from V and 0 bases from J, with 19 bases between. The CDR3 here is CASNDPRRPDSGANVLTF. The CDR3 DNA sequence: TGTGCCAGCAACGACCCCCGCAGGCCAGACTCTGGGGCCAACGTCCTGACTTTC.

This clonotype was counted only a few times. This chain uses TRBV20-1 with TRBJ1-2, with D possibly being TRBD1 (6 bases). Germline V CDR1 and CDR2: DFQATT, SNEGSKA (reference sequence). This CDR3 region has 14 residues. V was clipped by 0 bases and J by 4 bases, with 12 bases between them. The CDR3 here is CSARDGGGPYGYTF. The CDR3 DNA reads TGCAGTGCTAGAGATGGAGGGGGACCCTATGGCTACACCTTC.

This clonotype was found many times. The J gene is TRBJ2-1, the V gene TRBV12-3 or TRBV12-4; 10 nucleotides match TRBD2. This CDR3 contains 15 residues. J gave up 3 bases and V 5 bases, and 4 bases lay outside the gene matches. The CDR3 here is CASSPIAGGYNEQFF. CDR3 DNA sequence: TGTGCCAGCAGTCCAATAGCGGGAGGCTACAATGAGCAGTTCTTC.

This rearrangement joins TRBV4-1 to TRBJ2-3; 15 positions match TRBD2. CDR3 length: 16 residues. CDR1 and CDR2 (germline): MGHRA, YSYEKL. Losses at the gene ends were 6 bases for V and 5 bases for J; bases not matched to a gene: 6. The CDR3 reads CASRWGLAGGGDTQYF. The CDR3 DNA reads TGCGCCAGCAGATGGGGACTAGCGGGAGGTGGAGATACGCAGTATTTT.

This clonotype occurred many times. This chain connects TRBV7-8 to TRBJ2-1, with D uncertain. Trimming removed 3 bases from V and 0 bases from J, with 12 bases in between. Germline CDR1 SGHVS, CDR2 FQNEAQ. The CDR3 is 16 amino acids. This CDR3 reads CASSFGGASSYNEQFF. The CDR3 nucleotides read TGTGCCAGCAGCTTCGGCGGAGCGAGCTCCTACAATGAGCAGTTCTTC.

This sequence joins TRBV13 and TRBJ1-2; TRBD1 matches 7 bases. Germline lookup yields CDR1 PRHDT and CDR2 FYEKMQ (reference sequence). The CDR3 runs 15 residues. V lost 5 bases to trimming and J lost 0 bases; unmatched junction nucleotides: 6. The CDR3 DNA sequence: TGTGCCAGCAGCGGTCAAGGGGGCTCTAACTATGGCTACACCTTC. Protein sequence: CASSGQGGSNYGYTF.

This clonotype was recorded at least ten times. The chain links TRBV3-1 to TRBJ2-3; unclear D gene. Between the trimmed V and J ends, which lost 4 bases and 2 bases, there was a span of 10 bases. This CDR3 has 14 amino acids. Per the germline V gene, CDR1 is LGHDT and CDR2 is YNNKEL (reference sequence). CDR3: CASSPRVDTDTQYF. DNA of the CDR3: TGTGCCAGCAGCCCCCGAGTGGACACAGATACGCAGTATTTT.

This clonotype has ten or more counts. This chain connects TRBV3-1 to TRBJ2-5, with 7 bases lining up with TRBD2. With 1 base clipped from V and 4 bases from J, the junction kept 3 bases outside the gene matches. The CDR3 sequence is 14 residues long. Germline V lookup: CDR1 LGHDT, CDR2 YNNKEL (reference sequence). The DNA for the CDR3 is TGTGCCAGCAGCCAAGTCCCTAGCGGAGAGACCCAGTACTTC. Encoded protein: CASSQVPSGETQYF.

This clonotype appeared many times. The chain couples TRBV28 to TRBJ1-1, with 11 bases fitting TRBD1. Germline CDR1 and CDR2: MDHEN and SYDVKM. The CDR3 consists of 19 residues. V trimming: 0 bases; J trimming: 1 base; junction bases outside the gene matches: 10. The CDR3 region is CASSLWSWTGGEENTEAFF. The CDR3 DNA reads as TGTGCCAGCAGTTTATGGTCTTGGACAGGGGGCGAGGAGAACACTGAAGCTTTCTTT.

This clonotype occurred a few times. This chain joins TRBV7-2 and TRBJ1-2, with 9 bases lining up with TRBD1. The CDR3 loop spans 13 amino acids. Germline-derived CDR1 and CDR2 are SGHTA and FQGNSA. The V and J ends lost 5 bases and 4 bases, in that order; junction bases with no gene match: 2. The DNA for the CDR3 is TGTGCCAGCAGCCGGACAGGGGTCTATGGCTACACCTTC. As protein: CASSRTGVYGYTF.